The 22 T cell receptor beta chains below come from one sample, sequenced in a study of human T cells and chemical hapten exposure. Documented time point: patch test 1, 2 weeks after DPC sensitization. This sample's treatment: therapeutic diphenylcyclopropenone sensitization with weekly scalp DPC. MiXCR, run by TCRdb on the RACE reads, gives a single entry per CDR3 protein. The repertoire holds around 100,000 distinct CDR3 sequences, with about 11% as singletons. This material consisted of whole blood, taken in connection with sensitization to the hapten diphenylcyclopropenone (DPC). The receptors were gathered from a woman between 40 and 55 years old with alopecia areata. Some clones in this sample may be carry-over from other donors' samples.

The rearrangement joins TRBV28 to TRBJ2-1; D gene ambiguous. With 6 bases removed from V and 5 bases from J, the gap between germline ends came to 14 bases. The CDR3 is 14 amino acids. Germline V gene sequence: CDR1 MDHEN, CDR2 SYDVKM. This CDR3 reads CASRQPPIHNEQFF. The CDR3 region has the DNA TGTGCCAGCAGACAACCACCGATACACAATGAGCAGTTCTTC.

This clonotype was counted many times. The J gene is TRBJ2-7, the V gene TRBV28; 7 nucleotides match TRBD2. Germline V lookup: CDR1 MDHEN, CDR2 SYDVKM. This CDR3 has 13 amino acids. V lost 7 bases, J lost 6 bases, and 9 bases stayed unmatched. The CDR3 region has the DNA TGTGCCAGCATCGGCAGCGGGGTCACCGAGCAGTACTTC. Amino acid sequence: CASIGSGVTEQYF.

This clonotype was seen at least ten times. The V call is TRBV7-2, the J call TRBJ2-5; no clear D. Trimming left V 5 bases short and J 2 bases short, with 6 bases between. The CDR3 contains 12 residues. CDR1 is SGHTA, CDR2 FQGNSA, per germline. Here the CDR3 reads CASSPRQETQYF. The CDR3 DNA sequence: TGTGCCAGCAGCCCACGTCAAGAGACCCAGTACTTC.

The chain couples TRBV2 to TRBJ2-2; 7 nucleotides align to TRBD2. Germline V gives CDR1 SNHLY, CDR2 FYNNEI. With 4 bases clipped from V and 3 bases from J, the junction kept 8 bases outside the gene matches. The CDR3 has 16 residues. CDR3 sequence reads: CASSAPSGADTGELFF. The CDR3 DNA reads as TGTGCCAGCAGTGCCCCCAGCGGGGCGGACACCGGGGAGCTGTTTTTT.

The chain joins TRBV6-5 to TRBJ1-3; D remains unclear. The V end lost 2 bases, the J end lost 1 base, and 3 bases lay between the germline ends. The CDR3 covers 13 residues. CDR1 and CDR2 from the germline V gene are MNHEY and SVGAGI. CDR3 bases: TGTGCCAGCAGTTACAGGTCTGGAAACACCATATATTTT. Translating gives CASSYRSGNTIYF.

The chain is built from TRBV2 and TRBJ1-2; D is ambiguous. CDR3 length equals 14 residues. The V end was cut by 0 bases, the J end by 4 bases, with 9 bases between. Germline CDR1 and CDR2: SNHLY and FYNNEI. Here the CDR3 reads CASSEAKGGYGYTF. The CDR3 nucleotides read TGTGCCAGCAGTGAAGCAAAGGGAGGCTATGGCTACACCTTC.

The chain recombines TRBV11-2 with TRBJ1-4; D is unresolved. Deletions cut 3 bases from V and 4 bases from J, with 6 bases between. The germline gives CDR1 SGHAT, CDR2 FQNNGV. This CDR3 has 13 residues. CDR3 region: CASSLPGNEKLFF. CDR3 DNA sequence: TGTGCCAGCAGCTTGCCGGGTAATGAAAAACTGTTTTTT.

V gene TRBV6-2 or TRBV6-3 combines with J gene TRBJ2-1, with 7 nucleotides matching TRBD1. Germline V gene data show CDR1 as MNHEY and CDR2 as SVGEGT. There are 14 residues in the CDR3. V shed 6 bases and J 1 base; nucleotides not matched to a gene: 3. This CDR3 reads CASRLQGSYNEQFF. In nucleotides, the CDR3 is TGTGCCAGCAGGTTACAGGGGTCCTACAATGAGCAGTTCTTC.

CDR3 coding DNA: TGCAGCGTTGAAATGGGAGCTACCCTGGGGGAGTCGCAGTATTTT. Residues: CSVEMGATLGESQYF. V and J are TRBV29-1 and TRBJ2-3, with D perhaps TRBD1 or TRBD2 (5 bases each). Germline CDR1 is SQVTM and CDR2 is ANQGSEA. The CDR3 extends over 15 amino acids. V was clipped by 2 bases and J by 10 bases, with 22 bases between them.

This clonotype was recorded many times. V gene TRBV27 combines with J gene TRBJ2-1, with 9 bases identical to TRBD1. Germline V gene lookup returns CDR1 MNHEY and CDR2 SMNVEV (reference sequence). This CDR3 is 19 amino acids long. V shed 0 bases and J 4 bases; nucleotides not matched to a gene: 13. The CDR3 region has the DNA TGTGCCAGCAGTTTATCTTCCGTTCTAGGACAGGGGTCTTACAATGAGCAGTTCTTC. Its protein product is CASSLSSVLGQGSYNEQFF.

This clonotype was counted only a few times. This rearrangement joins TRBV14 to TRBJ2-3, with 11 bases lining up with TRBD2. The V and J ends lost 2 bases and 1 base, in that order; junction bases with no gene match: 8. The CDR3 has 18 residues. The germline CDR1 and CDR2 sequences are SGHDN and FVKESK. The CDR3: CASSQRTTSGGRTDTQYF. The CDR3 bases are TGTGCCAGCAGCCAACGAACCACTAGCGGGGGCCGCACAGATACGCAGTATTTT.

The V gene is TRBV20-1, the J gene TRBJ1-1; perhaps TRBD1 as D (6 bases). V lost 5 bases to trimming and J lost 4 bases, with 11 bases between them. CDR3 length equals 12 residues. Germline CDR1 and CDR2: DFQATT and SNEGSKA (reference sequence). CDR3 in DNA: TGCAGTGCTCTAGGGGGGGTCACTGAAGCTTTCTTT. Its translation: CSALGGVTEAFF.

The chain links TRBV18 to TRBJ2-3, with D uncertain. Germline values: CDR1 KGHSH, CDR2 LQKENI. V was clipped by 3 bases and J by 1 base, with 8 bases between them. This CDR3 comprises 14 residues. The CDR3 sequence is CASSPTARTDTQYF. The DNA for the CDR3 is TGTGCCAGCTCACCCACCGCCCGCACAGATACGCAGTATTTT.

This clonotype showed up just a few times. The chain combines TRBV7-8 with TRBJ1-5; D may be TRBD1 (5 bases). Trimming shortened V by 5 bases and J by 4 bases, and 15 bases separated the two germline ends. From germline, CDR1 is SGHVS and CDR2 FQNEAQ. The CDR3 extends over 15 amino acids. The CDR3 protein is CASSGPGRKNQPQHF. CDR3 sequence (DNA): TGTGCCAGCAGCGGTCCGGGACGGAAAAATCAGCCCCAGCATTTT.

The chain has TRBV15 and TRBJ2-3; D is ambiguous. Per germline, CDR1 LNHNV and CDR2 YYDKDF (reference sequence). CDR3 size: 17 residues. The ends were cut back, 3 bases at V and 0 bases at J, with 16 bases in the middle. This CDR3 reads CATSSPPAVTSTDTQYF. The CDR3 DNA is TGTGCCACCAGCAGCCCCCCCGCGGTGACTAGCACAGATACGCAGTATTTT.

The J gene is TRBJ1-6, the V gene TRBV11-2, with TRBD1 identical over 7 bases. J lost 9 bases, V lost 5 bases, and 7 bases had no gene match. The CDR3 contains 14 residues. Germline V CDR1 and CDR2: SGHAT, FQNNGV. The CDR3 DNA reads TGTGCCAGCAGCCCCGCAGGGGGTAGTTCACCCCTCCACTTT. It translates to CASSPAGGSSPLHF. The full variable domain, rest sourced from reference TRBV11-2 and TRBJ1-6, is EAGVAQSPRYKIIEKRQSVAFWCNPISGHATLYWYQQILGQGPKLLIQFQNNGVVDDSQLPKDRFSAERLKGVDSTLKIQPAKLEDSAVYLCASSPAGGSSPLHFGNGTRLTVT.

The V gene is TRBV7-8, the J gene TRBJ2-5; D not resolved. The V gene lost 1 base and the J gene lost 3 bases, with 9 bases spanning the gap. CDR3 length equals 14 residues. CDR1 is SGHVS, CDR2 FQNEAQ, per germline. CDR3 bases: TGTGCCAGCAGCTTAGTACCCGTAAAAGAGACCCAGTACTTC. This gives the protein CASSLVPVKETQYF.

This clonotype occurred many times. The chain carries TRBV19 and TRBJ1-5; D gene unclear. Germline loops: CDR1 LNHDA, CDR2 SQIVND (reference sequence). The CDR3 sequence is 16 residues long. With 2 bases removed from V and 4 bases from J, the gap between germline ends came to 15 bases. This CDR3 reads CASSISAVVPNQPQHF. In DNA, the CDR3 is TGTGCCAGTAGTATATCGGCAGTAGTACCTAATCAGCCCCAGCATTTT.

At least ten counts were recorded for this clonotype. The V call is TRBV6-4, the J call TRBJ2-6; D is uncertain. CDR1 MRHNA and CDR2 SNTAGT come from the germline V gene. Trimming stripped 8 bases from V and 0 bases from J, with 11 bases between. The CDR3 contains 15 residues. The chain's CDR3 is CASADMSSGANVLTF. CDR3 nucleotides: TGTGCCAGCGCAGACATGAGCTCTGGGGCCAACGTCCTGACTTTC.

This clonotype has only a few counts. The chain recombines TRBV9 with TRBJ2-1; TRBD2 might be the D (6 bases). Germline assignment: CDR1 SGDLS and CDR2 YYNGEE. The ends were cut back, 4 bases at V and 10 bases at J, with 24 bases in the middle. The CDR3 covers 16 residues. The CDR3 here is CASSPQRDSRRMEQFF. The CDR3 nucleotides read TGTGCCAGCAGCCCCCAACGGGACTCTCGTCGAATGGAGCAGTTCTTC.

This clonotype has only a few counts. V usage is TRBV7-8 and J usage is TRBJ1-4; D not certain. The CDR3 is made up of 16 amino acids. V was trimmed by 4 bases and J by 2 bases, leaving 14 bases between them. Germline-derived CDR1 and CDR2 are SGHVS and FQNEAQ. Here the CDR3 DNA reads TGTGCCAGCAGCTCGTTCCCCGTTGCCACTAATGAAAAACTGTTTTTT. Translation: CASSSFPVATNEKLFF.

This clonotype was counted ten times or more. The chain couples TRBV19 to TRBJ2-1, with D perhaps TRBD1 or TRBD2 (5 bases each). The V and J ends lost 7 bases and 0 bases respectively, with 16 bases between them. Germline V gene lookup returns CDR1 LNHDA and CDR2 SQIVND (reference sequence). The CDR3 sequence is 16 residues long. The DNA of the CDR3 is TGTGCCAGTACCCCATTCGGGACGGCCTCCTACAATGAGCAGTTCTTC. Translation gives CASTPFGTASYNEQFF. Supplemented by reference TRBV19 and TRBJ2-1, the full variable domain reads DGGITQSPKYLFRKEGQNVTLSCEQNLNHDAMYWYRQDPGQGLRLIYYSQIVNDFQKGDIAEGYSVSREKKESFPLTVTSAQKNPTAFYLCASTPFGTASYNEQFFGPGTRLTVL.